Listed below are T cell receptor beta chains from one sample, sequenced in a study of T cell responses to AZD1222 COVID-19 vaccine. Using immunoSEQ multiplex PCR, the repertoire was profiled, and TCRdb retains in-frame clones only, with some absent. The sample includes about 170,000 clones, roughly 92% of them seen just once. The sequences come from peripheral blood, collected on day 0 of AZD1222 vaccination. The receptor source for this set is an adult in good health. Each CDR3 is given with its conserved first and last residue. D genes are given only for firm matches. Clone size appears in some rows only: once, few, many, or a class for an expanded clone.

TRBJ2-1 TRBV5-1 13 - - CASSFSTYNEQFF TGCGCCAGCAGCTTTAGTACTTACAATGAGCAGTTCTTC
TRBJ1-1 TRBV6-1 15 - - CASSEQGLGNTEAFF TGTGCCAGCAGTGAACAGGGGTTGGGGAACACTGAAGCTTTCTTT
TRBJ1-5 TRBV18 16 - - CASSPTGRGGNQPQHF TGTGCCAGCTCACCCACAGGGCGCGGGGGCAATCAGCCCCAGCATTTT
TRBJ2-3 TRBV7-9 13 - - CASSRGLIDTQYF TGTGCCAGCAGCCGGGGGTTGATAGATACGCAGTATTTT
TRBJ2-3 TRBV5-1 16 TRBD2 - CASSLYLAGGRDTQYF TGCGCCAGCAGCTTGTATTTAGCGGGGGGGCGAGATACGCAGTATTTT
TRBJ2-7 TRBV7-9 12 - - CASSLVLYEQYF TGTGCCAGCAGCTTAGTATTATACGAGCAGTACTTC
TRBJ2-5 TRBV5-4 16 - - CASSLSQGGRQETQYF TGTGCCAGCAGCCTGAGCCAGGGGGGGCGGCAAGAGACCCAGTACTTC
TRBJ1-6 TRBV5-4 15 - - CASSPRGGRDSPLHF TGTGCCAGCAGCCCAAGGGGGGGCCGGGATTCACCCCTCCACTTT
TRBJ1-5 TRBV10-2 15 TRBD1 - CASSAGTASNQPQHF TGCGCCAGCAGCGCTGGGACAGCTAGCAATCAGCCCCAGCATTTT
TRBJ2-3 TRBV5-4 15 TRBD2 - CASSLAGAGADTQYF TGTGCCAGCAGCTTGGCGGGAGCGGGAGCAGATACGCAGTATTTT
TRBJ2-7 TRBV6-5 14 - - CASRLDGPFSEQYF TGTGCCAGCAGGCTCGACGGGCCCTTCAGCGAGCAGTACTTC
TRBJ2-1 TRBV6-2/TRBV6-3 13 - - CASSYAEYHEQFF TGTGCCAGCAGTTACGCCGAATATCATGAGCAGTTCTTC
TRBJ1-4 TRBV6-5 14 - - CASNRDGTNEKLFF TGTGCCAGCAACCGGGACGGGACAAATGAAAAACTGTTTTTT
TRBJ2-5 TRBV7-9 17 - - CASTLAGQGRLGETQYF TGTGCCAGCACCTTGGCGGGTCAGGGGAGGCTCGGGGAGACCCAGTACTTC
TRBJ1-5 TRBV30 17 - few CAWSDDPRVRGNQPQHF TGTGCCTGGAGCGATGACCCCAGGGTTCGAGGCAATCAGCCCCAGCATTTT
TRBJ1-1 TRBV10-3 14 TRBD1 - CAISGDRGHTEAFF TGTGCCATCAGTGGAGACAGGGGGCACACTGAAGCTTTCTTT
TRBJ1-1 TRBV19 13 - - CASRIEMNTEAFF TGTGCCAGTAGGATAGAGATGAACACTGAAGCTTTCTTT
TRBJ2-1 TRBV4-2 15 TRBD2 once CASSPLAGGLNEQFF TGTGCCAGCAGCCCACTAGCGGGGGGGCTCAATGAGCAGTTCTTC
TRBJ2-7 TRBV6-1 15 - - CASSEGRTSAHEQYF TGTGCCAGCAGTGAGGGACGAACATCGGCCCACGAGCAGTACTTC
TRBJ2-7 TRBV30 12 - - CAWGTSSYEQYF TGTGCCTGGGGGACCTCCTCCTACGAGCAGTACTTC
TRBJ1-1 TRBV7-2 15 - - CASSPREGRNTEAFF TGTGCCAGCAGCCCACGGGAGGGAAGGAACACTGAAGCTTTCTTT
TRBJ1-2 TRBV6-5 14 TRBD1 - CASSYRGQGYGYTF TGTGCCAGCAGTTACCGGGGACAGGGATACGGCTACACCTTC
TRBJ2-1 TRBV19 14 - - CASSIQVGINEQFF TGTGCCAGTAGTATCCAGGTGGGGATAAATGAGCAGTTCTTC
TRBJ2-7 TRBV18 17 TRBD1 - CASSRQGYPLGPYEQYF TGTGCCAGCTCACGACAGGGTTACCCGCTGGGACCCTACGAGCAGTACTTC
TRBJ1-2 TRBV9 12 - - CASSAAVDGYTF TGTGCCAGCAGCGCCGCGGTAGATGGCTACACCTTC
TRBJ2-1 TRBV25-1 15 - - CASSLNYGGNNEQFF TGTGCCAGCAGCCTGAACTACGGCGGGAACAATGAGCAGTTCTTC
TRBJ1-6 TRBV21-1 14 - - CASSKALRGSPLHF TGTGCCAGCAGCAAAGCGCTGAGGGGATCACCCCTCCACTTT
TRBJ2-7 TRBV7-3 14 - - CASSSGVRGDEQYF TGTGCCAGCAGCTCAGGGGTAAGAGGCGACGAGCAGTACTTC